The clone carrying this T cell receptor beta chain was recorded a few times. Its target is not known. This specimen comes from a study of blood T cells in healthy people across ages. Study-wide results and caveats: Naive T cell percentage showed a strong correlation with the diversity of TCR beta.

CDR1 and CDR2 (germline): LNHNV, YYDKDF (reference sequence). Trimming left V 0 bases short and J 5 bases short, with 6 bases between. This CDR3 spans 13 amino acids. Total RNA, at least 5 micrograms per sample, came from PBMCs. A second roughly 6 to 11 cycle PCR used barcoded and J-beta primers. The template-switch adaptor was a 5' adaptor with 12 random nucleotides. It tagged each cDNA molecule. Each sample yielded at least 3 million CDR3-containing paired-end reads. TCRdb reprocessed the 5' RACE reads via MiXCR and lists one record per CDR3 protein. The data contain almost 1 million distinct CDR3 sequences, 45% to 60% of them singletons.

This chain connects TRBV15 to TRBJ2-3; no clear D. The source of this sequence is a woman aged 55-69 years in good health. Sequencing was performed on blood. This CDR3 is CATSRDFRDTQYF. The CDR3 DNA follows: TGTGCCACCAGCAGAGATTTTAGAGATACGCAGTATTTT.